This TCR beta chain came from a study of shared clonotypes between healthy human individuals. Study-wide findings and caveats: Naive CD4 clonotype sharing across several donors was 5% to 6%.

Recent vaccinations or acute infections were absent in the healthy HIV-negative adult donors. CDR3 length: 16 residues. The V gene's germline CDR1 is LNHDA and CDR2 SQIVND (reference sequence). Trimming took 3 bases from V and 5 from J, leaving 17 bases between them. As for this clone: The antigen is undetermined.

At the deep level, the assay was run. Only in-frame clones appear in the TCRdb table, and some are missing; sequencing was by immunoSEQ multiplex PCR. The sample lists over a million clones; 95% to 99% were seen once. This sequence joins TRBV19 and TRBJ1-5; unclear D gene. The source of this sequence is a man younger than 45 in good health. Sequenced sample: naive CD4+ T cells sorted from blood. Noted subset: CD45RA+ positively selected. The DNA of the CDR3 is TGTGCCAGTAGTATCGGTTGGACCAAGGTTGATCAGCCCCAGCATTTT. Translation gives CASSIGWTKVDQPQHF.